A selection of T cell receptor beta chains follows, all from one sample in a study of shared clonotypes between healthy human individuals. Method: immunoSEQ multiplex PCR; TCRdb's copy keeps in-frame clones and lacks some. The top ten hold 0.89% of the sample, which has about a million clones, roughly 80% seen once. Specimen: memory CD4+ T cells from PBMCs. The receptor set was obtained from a young man in good health. Some clones in this sample may be carry-over from other donors' samples. CDR3s include the opening cysteine and the closing phenylalanine or tryptophan. Fields, in order: V gene, CDR3 length, J gene, CDR3 protein.

v_call: TRBV7-9; cdr3_length: 13; j_call: TRBJ2-5; cdr3_aa: CTSSWGLRETQYF
v_call: TRBV10-3; cdr3_length: 14; j_call: TRBJ2-5; cdr3_aa: CAISDWGLQETQYF
v_call: TRBV2; cdr3_length: 11; j_call: TRBJ2-3; cdr3_aa: CASTLRDTQYF
v_call: TRBV28; cdr3_length: 12; j_call: TRBJ1-3; cdr3_aa: CASGTGRNTIYF
v_call: TRBV7-9; cdr3_length: 15; j_call: TRBJ2-5; cdr3_aa: CASSLSSAQGETQYF
v_call: TRBV5-4; cdr3_length: 14; j_call: TRBJ2-7; cdr3_aa: CASSLDMSSYEQYF
v_call: TRBV29-1; cdr3_length: 16; j_call: TRBJ2-6; cdr3_aa: CSVKLAGGPGANVLTF
v_call: TRBV5-4; cdr3_length: 17; j_call: TRBJ1-4; cdr3_aa: CASSPGQAVATNEKLFF
v_call: TRBV6-4; cdr3_length: 12; j_call: TRBJ2-7; cdr3_aa: CASSATYYEQYF
v_call: TRBV30; cdr3_length: 13; j_call: TRBJ1-2; cdr3_aa: CAWSVRDGLGYTF
v_call: TRBV19; cdr3_length: 13; j_call: TRBJ2-1; cdr3_aa: CASSMVGDNEQFF
v_call: TRBV7-8; cdr3_length: 13; j_call: TRBJ2-1; cdr3_aa: CASGGIGIDEQFF
v_call: TRBV7-3; cdr3_length: 17; j_call: TRBJ2-6; cdr3_aa: CASSGAGVRSGANVLTF
v_call: TRBV19; cdr3_length: 15; j_call: TRBJ1-2; cdr3_aa: CASSIFDRGQGGYTF
v_call: TRBV28; cdr3_length: 16; j_call: TRBJ2-2; cdr3_aa: CASRETSGRNTGELFF
v_call: TRBV21-1; cdr3_length: 16; j_call: TRBJ2-5; cdr3_aa: CASTQGPSGSIETQYF